This T cell receptor (beta chain) emerged from a study of Ad26.COV2.S vaccination and SARS-CoV-2 variants. The germline CDR1 and CDR2 sequences are SGHVS and FNYEAQ. The V end was cut by 1 base, the J end by 5 bases, with 12 bases between. This CDR3 has 14 residues. The treatment is: about 20 received Ad26.COV2.S at low or high dose, single or two shots; about 5 received placebo; per-sample allocation not given. Sampling occurred on day 63 after the first vaccine or placebo injection. The repertoire was sequenced with immunoSEQ multiplex PCR; TCRdb's copy has only in-frame clones and lacks some. The sample shows 360,000 or so clones, roughly 84% of them seen only once.

The source is a person aged 18 to 59 who received the Ad26.COV2.S COVID-19 vaccine or a placebo. V gene TRBV7-6 combines with J gene TRBJ2-7, with D perhaps TRBD2 (6 bases). Sample: peripheral blood, taken in a trial of Ad26.COV2.S vaccine versus placebo. For the CDR3, the DNA is TGTGCCAGCAGCTTAGGAGTTGCGGGGAACGAGCAGTACTTC. It translates to CASSLGVAGNEQYF. The entire variable domain, with the rest obtained from reference TRBV7-6 and TRBJ2-7, is as follows: GAGVSQSPRYKVTKRGQDVALRCDPISGHVSLYWYRQALGQGPEFLTYFNYEAQQDKSGLPNDRFSAERPEGSISTLTIQRTEQRDSAMYRCASSLGVAGNEQYFGPGTRLTVT.